The rows below give T cell receptor beta chains drawn from one sample of a study of blood T cell repertoires in COVID-19. The data were produced by immunoSEQ multiplex PCR, yet TCRdb's version contains in-frame clones alone and is incomplete. The sample records over 110,000 clones, approximately 84% being singletons. Sequencing was done on a sample of PBMCs or T cells enriched from blood (not recorded which). These receptors all stem from a man in his forties with acute COVID-19. The CDR3 runs from the conserved cysteine through the conserved F or W. A D gene is named only where the DNA matches it firmly. The size entry is marked missing in some rows and otherwise reads once, few, many or a size class.

once	16	TRBD1	TRBJ1-5	TRBV15	TGTGCCACCAGCAGAGGTGTACAGGGGTCGGAACAGCCCCAGCATTTT	CATSRGVQGSEQPQHF
.	16	TRBD2	TRBJ2-5	TRBV4-2	TGTGCCAGCAGCCCCCGGGGGGAACGGGACCAAGAGACCCAGTACTTC	CASSPRGERDQETQYF
.	13	.	TRBJ1-1	TRBV9	TGTGCCAGCAGCGTAGATGGGGGGTCTGAAGCTTTCTTT	CASSVDGGSEAFF
.	16	TRBD1	TRBJ2-5	TRBV6-2/TRBV6-3	TGTGCCAGCAGTCACTTCGACAGGGGCGTCGGGGAGACCCAGTACTTC	CASSHFDRGVGETQYF
.	17	TRBD2	TRBJ2-7	TRBV24-1	TGTGCCACCAGTGATGGGACTAGCCCCCCTTCCCGATACGAGCAGTACTTC	CATSDGTSPPSRYEQYF
.	15	.	TRBJ1-5	TRBV5-6	TGTGCCAGCAGCTTGGGATCAGGGCTTAATCAGCCCCAGCATTTT	CASSLGSGLNQPQHF
.	14	.	TRBJ1-2	TRBV10-3	TGTGCCATCACCCCTGGTCCAAAGGCAGGGGGCTACACCTTC	CAITPGPKAGGYTF
.	13	.	TRBJ2-3	TRBV10-3	TGTGCCATCAGTGAGTCGAGGGAGAAGGCGCAGTATTTT	CAISESREKAQYF
.	14	.	TRBJ1-1	TRBV28	TGTGCCAGCAGTTTGGTACATGGGAGAACTGAAGCTTTCTTT	CASSLVHGRTEAFF
.	13	TRBD2	TRBJ2-3	TRBV30	TGCGCGCGGGCTAGCGGGGACACAGATACGCAGTATTTT	CARASGDTDTQYF
.	11	.	TRBJ2-3	TRBV27	TGTGCCAGCAGTTCGCGAGATACGCAGTATTTT	CASSSRDTQYF
few	16	TRBD1	TRBJ1-6	TRBV30	TGTGCCTGGAGTCTTGGAGGGACAGGCGTTAATTCACCCCTCCACTTT	CAWSLGGTGVNSPLHF
few	13	TRBD2	TRBJ2-5	TRBV7-2	TGTGCCAGCAGCAAGGGACTAGCTGAGACCCAGTACTTC	CASSKGLAETQYF
.	13	TRBD1	TRBJ1-1	TRBV27	TGTGCCAGCGGGGACAGATCCGCCACTGAAGCTTTCTTT	CASGDRSATEAFF
.	14	.	TRBJ2-3	TRBV5-1	TGCGCCAGCAGAGAGCGGACGGACACAGATACGCAGTATTTT	CASRERTDTDTQYF
.	13	.	TRBJ2-7	TRBV11-2	TGTGCCAGCAGCTTAGATCTCTCCTACGAGCAGTACTTC	CASSLDLSYEQYF
few	15	.	TRBJ1-2	TRBV9	TGTGCCAGCAGCGTAGAGACTGGCGCCTCGCGGGGCTACACCTTC	CASSVETGASRGYTF
few	13	.	TRBJ1-6	TRBV30	TGTGCCTGGAATGACCAGGTGGATTCACCCCTCCACTTT	CAWNDQVDSPLHF
.	17	TRBD1	TRBJ2-7	TRBV10-2	TGCGCCAGCAGTGAGCCACTATCCGGGACAGGGGCGCACGAGCAGTACTTC	CASSEPLSGTGAHEQYF
.	13	.	TRBJ2-7	TRBV6-5	TGTGCCAGCGTACCACCCGCCGGGGGCGAGCAGTACTTC	CASVPPAGGEQYF
few	15	TRBD1	TRBJ2-7	TRBV7-9	TGTGCCAGCAGCCCCCGGACAGGGGGCGGGGAAGAGCAGTACTTC	CASSPRTGGGEEQYF
.	18	TRBD2	TRBJ2-2	TRBV18	TGTGCCAGCTCCCCAAGATCGATGGCGGGGGACTACACCGGGGAGCTGTTTTTT	CASSPRSMAGDYTGELFF
few	16	.	TRBJ2-7	TRBV15	TGTGCCACCAGCAGAGCTCGGGACGGGGGTGCCTACGAGCAGTACTTC	CATSRARDGGAYEQYF